This T cell receptor beta chain was recovered during a study of blood T cell repertoires in COVID-19 (dated by TCRdb to about 2020). With respect to the entire study: Samples covering the acute and convalescent phases of COVID-19 were provided by collaborators in the United States, Italy and Spain. The material from the prospective study consisted of cDNA or gDNA derived from T cells, B-cell-depleted T cells, or PBMCs. The dataset comprised deeply sampled blood TCRbeta repertoires from subjects exposed to, actively infected with, or recovered from COVID-19. The repertoires were released in a freely available public database intended as a resource for research on the immune response to SARS-CoV-2. The samples were drawn from two sources: the first 160 participants of the ongoing ImmuneRACE study, and about 1,300 subjects contributed by 6 global collaborators. Sample metadata almost always included a de-identified subject ID, COVID-19 status, age in years and sex. Where available, HLA class I and class II types were obtained from metadata supplied by the sample provider rather than from assay-based typing. General findings and caveats noted by the study authors: Clinical and demographic metadata were provided uncurated, with the amount varying by source and participant.

In regard to this clone: Its antigen remains unidentified. Per-base qualities were not stored, and no clone one base away is much larger.

TCRbeta CDR3 regions were amplified from genomic DNA by means of the immunoSEQ Assay, a bias-controlled multiplex PCR. The study's own analysis went as follows. The number of nucleated cells in each sample was estimated by amplification of reference gene primers within the assay. To quantify the absolute abundance of each unique TCRbeta CDR3 rearrangement, sequence reads were collapsed and filtered. For each sample, productive Simpson clonality was calculated as the square root of Simpson's diversity index over productive rearrangements. Not all clones reach the TCRdb copy of this immuneACCESS table, which keeps in-frame sequences only. Checked studies attribute under half of the gap to unresolved V genes and leave the rest unexplained. V, J and clone size are taken as reported in that table, and D and trimming were inferred from the DNA itself. The sample profile shows approximately 230,000 clones; approximately 90% of them were found once. The biggest ten clones account for over 2% of the sample.

Samples from volunteer blood donors who had recovered from COVID-19 were contributed by a second Seattle source. Collaborating institutions collected whole blood in K2EDTA tubes following their own protocols. For TCRbeta analysis, collaborator samples were shipped as frozen whole blood, as isolated PBMCs, or as DNA extracted from either sample type. From the cysteine through the phenylalanine, the CDR3 covers 13 amino acids. Only the CDR3 DNA is retained, 39 bases long and in frame from the first base. V is reduced by 4 bases and J by 4 bases, leaving a spacing of 10 bases between them. CDR1 and CDR2, per the germline V gene, are MNHEY and SVGEGT.

The V and J segments used are TRBV6-2 or TRBV6-3 and TRBJ1-1; the D gene cannot be resolved reliably. The sequence derives from a man aged 30-40 years who had recovered from COVID-19. The sample taken for sequencing was peripheral blood. CDR3 loop: CASSSLYPTEAFF. The bases are TGTGCCAGCAGTTCACTCTACCCCACTGAAGCTTTCTTT.